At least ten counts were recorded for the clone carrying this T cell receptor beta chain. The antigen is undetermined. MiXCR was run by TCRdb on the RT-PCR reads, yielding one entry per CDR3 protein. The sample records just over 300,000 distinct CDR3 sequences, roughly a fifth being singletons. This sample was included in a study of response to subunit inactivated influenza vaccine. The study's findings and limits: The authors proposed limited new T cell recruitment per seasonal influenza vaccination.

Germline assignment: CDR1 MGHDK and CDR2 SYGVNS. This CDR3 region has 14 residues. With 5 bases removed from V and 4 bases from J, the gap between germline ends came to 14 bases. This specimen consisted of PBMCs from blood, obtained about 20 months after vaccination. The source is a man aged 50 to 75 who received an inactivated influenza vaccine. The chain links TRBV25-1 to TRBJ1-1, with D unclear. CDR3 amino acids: CASSPEYEGTEAFF. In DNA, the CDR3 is TGTGCCAGCAGTCCTGAATATGAGGGCACTGAAGCTTTCTTT.